Listed below are T cell receptor beta chains from one sample, sequenced in a study of blood T cell repertoires in COVID-19. The repertoire was sequenced with immunoSEQ multiplex PCR; TCRdb's copy has only in-frame clones and lacks some. The sample consists of 100,000 to 150,000 clones, approximately 88% of them appearing once. The specimen sequenced was peripheral blood. These receptors originate from a man aged 45-60 years with acute or convalescent COVID-19. The CDR3 runs from the conserved cysteine through the conserved F or W. A D gene is named only where the DNA matches it firmly. Only some rows state a clone size, as once, few, many or a class for expanded clones.

V gene: TRBV18
clone size: -
CDR3 length: 17
D gene: TRBD1
J gene: TRBJ2-7
CDR3 DNA: TGTGCCAGCTCAGCTGCCCGGGACAGGGGATACTCCTACGAGCAGTACTTC
CDR3 protein: CASSAARDRGYSYEQYF

V gene: TRBV5-1
clone size: -
CDR3 length: 22
D gene: TRBD2
J gene: TRBJ2-6
CDR3 DNA: TGCGCCAGCAGCTTGGTCCGGTGGGGGGGATCGCCGCAGATCTCTGGGGCCAACGTCCTGACTTTC
CDR3 protein: CASSLVRWGGSPQISGANVLTF

V gene: TRBV7-2
clone size: -
CDR3 length: 13
D gene: -
J gene: TRBJ1-6
CDR3 DNA: TGTGCCAGCAGCTATCCGGTGGGAGGGCCCCTCCACTTT
CDR3 protein: CASSYPVGGPLHF

V gene: TRBV10-2
clone size: few
CDR3 length: 14
D gene: TRBD1
J gene: TRBJ2-1
CDR3 DNA: TGCGCCAGCACAGAAGGGGGCCCCTACAATGAGCAGTTCTTC
CDR3 protein: CASTEGGPYNEQFF

V gene: TRBV7-9
clone size: -
CDR3 length: 14
D gene: -
J gene: TRBJ1-5
CDR3 DNA: TGTGCCAGCAGCCCCGCGACGGGGGGCCAGCCCCAGCATTTT
CDR3 protein: CASSPATGGQPQHF

V gene: TRBV7-9
clone size: -
CDR3 length: 16
D gene: TRBD2
J gene: TRBJ2-7
CDR3 DNA: TGTGCCAGCAGCTTTGGACTAGCGGGGGCCCCCTACGAGCAGTACTTC
CDR3 protein: CASSFGLAGAPYEQYF

V gene: TRBV6-6
clone size: -
CDR3 length: 15
D gene: -
J gene: TRBJ1-1
CDR3 DNA: TGTGCCAGCAGACGAACAGGGTCTTATATCACTGAAGCTTTCTTT
CDR3 protein: CASRRTGSYITEAFF

V gene: TRBV5-1
clone size: -
CDR3 length: 13
D gene: TRBD2
J gene: TRBJ2-5
CDR3 DNA: TGCGCCAGCAGCTTTAGCGGGGAAGAGACCCAGTACTTC
CDR3 protein: CASSFSGEETQYF

V gene: TRBV24-1
clone size: -
CDR3 length: 17
D gene: TRBD2
J gene: TRBJ2-1
CDR3 DNA: TGTGCCACCAGTGATTCCTCTGCTAGCGGCTCGGTTGGTGAGCAGTTCTTC
CDR3 protein: CATSDSSASGSVGEQFF

V gene: TRBV25-1
clone size: -
CDR3 length: 12
D gene: TRBD1
J gene: TRBJ2-2
CDR3 DNA: TGTGCCAGTCACAGGGGAACCGGGGAGCTGTTTTTT
CDR3 protein: CASHRGTGELFF

V gene: TRBV11-2
clone size: -
CDR3 length: 15
D gene: TRBD2
J gene: TRBJ2-5
CDR3 DNA: TGTGCCAGCAGCTCACTAGCGGGAGGCCCAGAGACCCAGTACTTC
CDR3 protein: CASSSLAGGPETQYF

V gene: TRBV6-5
clone size: once
CDR3 length: 15
D gene: -
J gene: TRBJ2-1
CDR3 DNA: TGTGCCAGCAGGAACAGGGTGTCGTACTACAATGAGCAGTTCTTC
CDR3 protein: CASRNRVSYYNEQFF

V gene: TRBV28
clone size: -
CDR3 length: 17
D gene: -
J gene: TRBJ1-1
CDR3 DNA: TGTGCCAGCAGCACAACAGGGCCTTATACCATGAACACTGAAGCTTTCTTT
CDR3 protein: CASSTTGPYTMNTEAFF

V gene: TRBV19
clone size: -
CDR3 length: 18
D gene: TRBD2
J gene: TRBJ2-2
CDR3 DNA: TGTGCCAGTAGTATAGATCCAGGCGGGGGGGCAGCTGGCGGGGAGCTGTTTTTT
CDR3 protein: CASSIDPGGGAAGGELFF

V gene: TRBV28
clone size: -
CDR3 length: 18
D gene: TRBD2
J gene: TRBJ2-1
CDR3 DNA: TGTGCCAGCAGTTCCCATGGGGGGATAGCGGGAGTTCAGGATGAGCAGTTCTTC
CDR3 protein: CASSSHGGIAGVQDEQFF

V gene: TRBV7-2
clone size: -
CDR3 length: 16
D gene: TRBD1
J gene: TRBJ1-5
CDR3 DNA: TGTGCCAGCAGCTTAGAGACAGGGGCTTTCCATCAGCCCCAGCATTTT
CDR3 protein: CASSLETGAFHQPQHF

V gene: TRBV6-5
clone size: -
CDR3 length: 12
D gene: -
J gene: TRBJ1-1
CDR3 DNA: TGTGCCAGCTCCACGAGGAGGTATGAAGCTTTCTTT
CDR3 protein: CASSTRRYEAFF

V gene: TRBV10-1
clone size: -
CDR3 length: 14
D gene: -
J gene: TRBJ1-1
CDR3 DNA: TGCGCCAGCAGTGAGACAGGGAAAATTTCAGGCGCTTTCTTT
CDR3 protein: CASSETGKISGAFF

V gene: TRBV5-1
clone size: -
CDR3 length: 15
D gene: -
J gene: TRBJ1-3
CDR3 DNA: TGCGCCAGCAGCTTGGACCCAGGCGCTGGAAACACCATATATTTT
CDR3 protein: CASSLDPGAGNTIYF

V gene: TRBV27
clone size: once
CDR3 length: 14
D gene: TRBD1
J gene: TRBJ1-1
CDR3 DNA: TGTGCCAGCAGTTTAGACAGGGGGTTTACTGAAGCTTTCTTT
CDR3 protein: CASSLDRGFTEAFF